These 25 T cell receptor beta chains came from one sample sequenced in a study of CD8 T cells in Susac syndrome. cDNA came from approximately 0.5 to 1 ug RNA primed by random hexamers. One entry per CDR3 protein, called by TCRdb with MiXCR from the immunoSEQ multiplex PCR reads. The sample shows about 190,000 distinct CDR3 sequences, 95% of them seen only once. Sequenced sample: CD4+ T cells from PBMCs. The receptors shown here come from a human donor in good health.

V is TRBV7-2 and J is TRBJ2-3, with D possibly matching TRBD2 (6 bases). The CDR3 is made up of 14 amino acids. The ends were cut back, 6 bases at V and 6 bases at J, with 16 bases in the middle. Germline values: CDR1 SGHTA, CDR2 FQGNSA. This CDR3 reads CASSTSRGRDTQYF. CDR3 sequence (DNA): TGTGCCAGCAGTACTAGCCGGGGGAGGGATACGCAGTATTTT.

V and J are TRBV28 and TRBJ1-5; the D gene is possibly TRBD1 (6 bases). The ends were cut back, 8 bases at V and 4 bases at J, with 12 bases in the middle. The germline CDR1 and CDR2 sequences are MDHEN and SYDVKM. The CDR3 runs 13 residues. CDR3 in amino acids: CASLRQVNQPQHF. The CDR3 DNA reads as TGTGCCAGCCTTAGACAGGTTAATCAGCCCCAGCATTTT.

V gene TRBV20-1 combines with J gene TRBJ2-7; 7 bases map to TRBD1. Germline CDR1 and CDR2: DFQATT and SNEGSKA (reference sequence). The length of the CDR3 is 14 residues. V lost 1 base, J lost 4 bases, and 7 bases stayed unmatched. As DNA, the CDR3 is TGCAGTGCTAGAGTCGGCAGGGGGATATACGAGCAGTACTTC. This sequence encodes CSARVGRGIYEQYF.

Written as DNA, the CDR3 is TGTGCCAGCAGCCCAACTGGCGAGACAGATTACGAGCAGTACGTC. This codes for CASSPTGETDYEQYV. The V and J genes are TRBV7-2 and TRBJ2-7; TRBD1 is a possible D gene (5 bases). Germline-derived CDR1 and CDR2 are SGHTA and FQGNSA. The CDR3 covers 15 residues. Trimming left V 5 bases short and J 4 bases short, with 18 bases between.

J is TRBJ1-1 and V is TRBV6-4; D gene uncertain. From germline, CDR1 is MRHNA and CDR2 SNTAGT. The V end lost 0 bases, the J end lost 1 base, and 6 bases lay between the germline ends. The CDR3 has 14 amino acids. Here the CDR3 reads CASSDSRRNTEAFF. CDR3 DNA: TGTGCCAGCAGTGACTCTCGGAGGAACACTGAAGCTTTCTTT.

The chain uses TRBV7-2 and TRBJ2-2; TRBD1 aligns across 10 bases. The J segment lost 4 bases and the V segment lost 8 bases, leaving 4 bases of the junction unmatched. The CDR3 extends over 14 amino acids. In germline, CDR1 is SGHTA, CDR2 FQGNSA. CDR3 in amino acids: CASRGTGATGELFF. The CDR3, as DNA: TGTGCCAGCCGCGGGACAGGGGCCACCGGGGAGCTGTTTTTT.

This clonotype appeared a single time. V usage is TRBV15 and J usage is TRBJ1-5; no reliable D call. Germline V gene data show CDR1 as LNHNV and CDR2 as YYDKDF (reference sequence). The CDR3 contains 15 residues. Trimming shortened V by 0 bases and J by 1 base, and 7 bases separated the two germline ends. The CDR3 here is CATSRDSRSNQPQHF. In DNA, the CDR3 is TGTGCCACCAGCAGAGATTCTCGGAGCAATCAGCCCCAGCATTTT. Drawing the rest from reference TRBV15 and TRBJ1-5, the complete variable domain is DAMVIQNPRYQVTQFGKPVTLSCSQTLNHNVMYWYQQKSSQAPKLLFHYYDKDFNNEADTPDNFQSRRPNTSFCFLDIRSPGLGDTAMYLCATSRDSRSNQPQHFGDGTRLSIL.

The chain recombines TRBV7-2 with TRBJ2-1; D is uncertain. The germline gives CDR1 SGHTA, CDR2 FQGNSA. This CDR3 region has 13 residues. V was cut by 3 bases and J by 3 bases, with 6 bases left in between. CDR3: CASSFESYNEQFF. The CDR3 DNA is TGTGCCAGCAGCTTCGAAAGCTACAATGAGCAGTTCTTC.

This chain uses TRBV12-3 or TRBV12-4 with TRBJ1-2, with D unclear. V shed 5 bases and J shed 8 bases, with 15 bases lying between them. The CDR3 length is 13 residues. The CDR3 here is CASSPGVIPGYTF. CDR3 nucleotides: TGTGCCAGCAGTCCCGGGGTGATTCCGGGCTACACCTTC.

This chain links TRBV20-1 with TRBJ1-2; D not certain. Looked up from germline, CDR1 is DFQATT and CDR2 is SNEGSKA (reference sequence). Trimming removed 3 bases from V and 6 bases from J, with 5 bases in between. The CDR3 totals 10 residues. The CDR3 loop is CSASTNGYTF. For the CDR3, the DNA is TGCAGTGCTAGCACTAATGGCTACACCTTC.

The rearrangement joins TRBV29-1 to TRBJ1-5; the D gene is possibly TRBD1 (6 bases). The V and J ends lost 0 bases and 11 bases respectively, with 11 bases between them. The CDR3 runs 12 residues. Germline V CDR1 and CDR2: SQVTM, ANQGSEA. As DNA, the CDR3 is TGCAGCGTTGAAGAAGGGGGGATGACCCAGCATTTT. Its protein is CSVEEGGMTQHF.

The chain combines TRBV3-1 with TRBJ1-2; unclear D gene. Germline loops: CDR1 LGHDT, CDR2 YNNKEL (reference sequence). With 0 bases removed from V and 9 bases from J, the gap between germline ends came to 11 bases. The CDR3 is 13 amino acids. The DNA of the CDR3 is TGTGCCAGCAGCCAAGAATATGGACCTCGCTACACCTTC. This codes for CASSQEYGPRYTF. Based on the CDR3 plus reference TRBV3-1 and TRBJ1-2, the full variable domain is DTAVSQTPKYLVTQMGNDKSIKCEQNLGHDTMYWYKQDSKKFLKIMFSYNNKELIINETVPNRFSPKSPDKAHLNLHINSLELGDSAVYFCASSQEYGPRYTFGSGTRLTVV.

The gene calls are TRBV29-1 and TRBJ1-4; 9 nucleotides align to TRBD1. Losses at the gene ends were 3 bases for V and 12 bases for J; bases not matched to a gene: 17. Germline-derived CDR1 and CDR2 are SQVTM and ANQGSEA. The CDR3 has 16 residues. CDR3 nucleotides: TGCAGCGTTGACCAGGGGACCGGGACAGGGATTGGTGAACTGTTTTTT. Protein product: CSVDQGTGTGIGELFF.

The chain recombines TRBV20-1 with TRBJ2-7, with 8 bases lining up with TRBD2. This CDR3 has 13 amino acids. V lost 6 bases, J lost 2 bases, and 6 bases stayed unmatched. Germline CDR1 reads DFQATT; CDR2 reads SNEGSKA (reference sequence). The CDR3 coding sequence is TGCAGTGCAGGTAGCGGGGTCACCTACGAGCAGTACTTC. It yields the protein CSAGSGVTYEQYF.

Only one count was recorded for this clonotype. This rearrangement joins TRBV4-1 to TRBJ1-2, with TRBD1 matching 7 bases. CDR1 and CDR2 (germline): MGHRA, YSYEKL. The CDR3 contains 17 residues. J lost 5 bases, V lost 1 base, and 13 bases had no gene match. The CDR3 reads CASSQGLRGPVRYGYTF. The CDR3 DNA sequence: TGCGCCAGCAGCCAAGGGCTAAGGGGGCCCGTCCGTTATGGCTACACCTTC.

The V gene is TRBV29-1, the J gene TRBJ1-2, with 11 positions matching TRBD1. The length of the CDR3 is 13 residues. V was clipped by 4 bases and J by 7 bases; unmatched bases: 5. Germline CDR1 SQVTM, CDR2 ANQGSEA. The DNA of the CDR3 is TGCAGCGTTGCTACCGGGACAGGGGGTGGCTACACCTTC. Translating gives CSVATGTGGGYTF.

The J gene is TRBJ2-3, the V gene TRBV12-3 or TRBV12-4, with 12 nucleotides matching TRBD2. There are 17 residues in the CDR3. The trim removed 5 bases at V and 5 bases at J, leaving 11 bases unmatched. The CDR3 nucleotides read TGTGCCAGCAGTCCCAGACTAGCGGGAGTGGGGGGAGATACGCAGTATTTT. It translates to CASSPRLAGVGGDTQYF.

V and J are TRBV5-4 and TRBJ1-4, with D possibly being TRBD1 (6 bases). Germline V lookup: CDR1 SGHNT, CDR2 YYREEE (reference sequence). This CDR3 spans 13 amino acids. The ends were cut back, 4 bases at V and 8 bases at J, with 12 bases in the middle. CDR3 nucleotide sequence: TGTGCCAGCAGCGACGAGCAGGGGGAAAAACTGTTTTTT. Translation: CASSDEQGEKLFF.

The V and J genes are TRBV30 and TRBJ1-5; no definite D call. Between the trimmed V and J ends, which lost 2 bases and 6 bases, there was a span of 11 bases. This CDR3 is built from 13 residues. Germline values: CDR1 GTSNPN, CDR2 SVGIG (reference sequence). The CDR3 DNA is TGTGCCTGGAGTTTACGGGGTCTTCAGCCCCAGCATTTT. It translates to CAWSLRGLQPQHF.

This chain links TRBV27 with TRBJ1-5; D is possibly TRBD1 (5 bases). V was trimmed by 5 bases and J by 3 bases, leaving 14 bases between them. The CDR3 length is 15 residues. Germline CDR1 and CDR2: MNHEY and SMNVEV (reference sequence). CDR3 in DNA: TGTGCCAGCAGTCCTCGGGGGGGGACCAATCAGCCCCAGCATTTT. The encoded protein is CASSPRGGTNQPQHF.

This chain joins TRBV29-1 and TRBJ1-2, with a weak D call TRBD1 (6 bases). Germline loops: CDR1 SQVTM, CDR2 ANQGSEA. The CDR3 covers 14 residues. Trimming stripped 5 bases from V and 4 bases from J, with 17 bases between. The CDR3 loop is CSVFQGNQLYGYTF. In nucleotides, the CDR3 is TGCAGCGTTTTCCAGGGGAACCAGCTCTATGGCTACACCTTC. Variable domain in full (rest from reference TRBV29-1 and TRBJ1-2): SAVISQKPSRDICQRGTSLTIQCQVDSQVTMMFWYRQQPGQSLTLIATANQGSEATYESGFVIDKFPISRPNLTFSTLTVSNMSPEDSSIYLCSVFQGNQLYGYTFGSGTRLTVV.

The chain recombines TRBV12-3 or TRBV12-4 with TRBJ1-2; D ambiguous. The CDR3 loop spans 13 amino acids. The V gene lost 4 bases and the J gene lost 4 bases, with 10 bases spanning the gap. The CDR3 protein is CASSSQVRYGYTF. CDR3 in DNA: TGTGCCAGCAGTTCTCAGGTTCGCTATGGCTACACCTTC.

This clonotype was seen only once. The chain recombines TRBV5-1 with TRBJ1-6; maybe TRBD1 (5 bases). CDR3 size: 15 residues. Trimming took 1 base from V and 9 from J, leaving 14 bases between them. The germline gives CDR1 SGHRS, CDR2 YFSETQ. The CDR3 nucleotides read TGCGCCAGCAGCTTGCGTCAGGGACTGGGTTCACCCCTCCACTTT. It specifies CASSLRQGLGSPLHF.

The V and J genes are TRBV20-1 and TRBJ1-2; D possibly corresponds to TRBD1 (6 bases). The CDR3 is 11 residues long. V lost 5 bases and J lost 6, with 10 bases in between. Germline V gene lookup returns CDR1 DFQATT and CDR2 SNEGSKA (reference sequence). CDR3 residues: CSARTEHGYTF. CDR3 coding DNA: TGCAGTGCTCGGACAGAACATGGCTACACCTTC.

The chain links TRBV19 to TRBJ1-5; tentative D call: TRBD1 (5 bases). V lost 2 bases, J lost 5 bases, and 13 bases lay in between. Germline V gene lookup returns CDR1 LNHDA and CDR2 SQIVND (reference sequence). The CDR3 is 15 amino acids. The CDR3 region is CASSIPQGGHQPQHF. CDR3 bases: TGTGCCAGTAGTATACCGCAGGGTGGACATCAGCCCCAGCATTTT.